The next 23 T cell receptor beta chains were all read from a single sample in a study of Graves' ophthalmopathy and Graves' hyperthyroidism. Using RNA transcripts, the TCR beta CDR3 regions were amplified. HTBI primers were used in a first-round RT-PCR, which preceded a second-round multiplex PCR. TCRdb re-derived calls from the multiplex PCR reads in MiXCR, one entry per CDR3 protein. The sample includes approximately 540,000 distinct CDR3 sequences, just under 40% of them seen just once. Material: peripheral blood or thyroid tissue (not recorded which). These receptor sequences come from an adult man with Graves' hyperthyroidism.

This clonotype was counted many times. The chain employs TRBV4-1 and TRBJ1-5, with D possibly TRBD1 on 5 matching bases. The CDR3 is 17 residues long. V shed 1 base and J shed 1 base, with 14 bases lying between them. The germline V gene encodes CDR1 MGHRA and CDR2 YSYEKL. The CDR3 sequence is CASSQAQVAGSNQPQHF. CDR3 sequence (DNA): TGCGCCAGCAGCCAAGCCCAGGTGGCAGGGAGCAATCAGCCCCAGCATTTT.

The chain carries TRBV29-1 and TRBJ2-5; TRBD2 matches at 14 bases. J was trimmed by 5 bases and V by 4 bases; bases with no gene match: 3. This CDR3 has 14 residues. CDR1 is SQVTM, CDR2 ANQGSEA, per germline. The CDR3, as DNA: TGCAGCGTTGGACTAGCGGGAGGGGGTGAGACCCAGTACTTC. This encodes CSVGLAGGGETQYF.

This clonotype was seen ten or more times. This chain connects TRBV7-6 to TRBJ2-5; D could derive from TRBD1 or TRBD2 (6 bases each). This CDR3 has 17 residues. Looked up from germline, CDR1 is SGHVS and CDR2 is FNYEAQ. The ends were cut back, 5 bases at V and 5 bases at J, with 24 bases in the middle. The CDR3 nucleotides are TGTGCCAGCAGCACCCCCACTAGGGGGGCAGGAGGGGAGACCCAGTACTTC. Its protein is CASSTPTRGAGGETQYF.

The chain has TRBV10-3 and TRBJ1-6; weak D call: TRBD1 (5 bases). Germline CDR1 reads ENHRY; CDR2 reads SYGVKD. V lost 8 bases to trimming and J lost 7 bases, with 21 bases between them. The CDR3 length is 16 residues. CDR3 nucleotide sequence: TGTGCCATCGGGGAGGGGAACACCGGGGAGAATTCACCCCTCCACTTT. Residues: CAIGEGNTGENSPLHF.

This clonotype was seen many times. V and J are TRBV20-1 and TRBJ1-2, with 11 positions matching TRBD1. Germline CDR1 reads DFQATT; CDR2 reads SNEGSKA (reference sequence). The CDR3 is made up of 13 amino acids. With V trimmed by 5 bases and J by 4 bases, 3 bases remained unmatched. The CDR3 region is CSAPGTGGYGYTF. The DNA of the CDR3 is TGCAGTGCTCCCGGGACAGGGGGCTATGGCTACACCTTC.

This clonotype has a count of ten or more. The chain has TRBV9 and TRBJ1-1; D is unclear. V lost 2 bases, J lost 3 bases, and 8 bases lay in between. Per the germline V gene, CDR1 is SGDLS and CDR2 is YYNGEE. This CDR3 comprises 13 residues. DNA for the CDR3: TGTGCCAGCAGCGTCGGCGTGGACACTGAAGCTTTCTTT. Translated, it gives CASSVGVDTEAFF. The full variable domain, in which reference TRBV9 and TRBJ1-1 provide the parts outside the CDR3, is DSGVTQTPKHLITATGQRVTLRCSPRSGDLSVYWYQQSLDQGLQFLIQYYNGEERAKGNILERFSAQQFPDLHSELNLSSLELGDSALYFCASSVGVDTEAFFGQGTRLTVV.

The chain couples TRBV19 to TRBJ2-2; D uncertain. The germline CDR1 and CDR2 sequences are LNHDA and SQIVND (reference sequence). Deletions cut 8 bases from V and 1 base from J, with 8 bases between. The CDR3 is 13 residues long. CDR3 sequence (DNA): TGTGCCAGTTTACAGCAGAACACCGGGGAGCTGTTTTTT. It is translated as CASLQQNTGELFF.

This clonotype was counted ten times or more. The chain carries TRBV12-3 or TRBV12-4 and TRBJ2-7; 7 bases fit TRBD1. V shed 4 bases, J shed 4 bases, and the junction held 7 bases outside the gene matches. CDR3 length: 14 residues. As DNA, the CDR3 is TGTGCCAGCAGTTCAGGACAGGCGCTATACGAGCAGTACTTC. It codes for CASSSGQALYEQYF.

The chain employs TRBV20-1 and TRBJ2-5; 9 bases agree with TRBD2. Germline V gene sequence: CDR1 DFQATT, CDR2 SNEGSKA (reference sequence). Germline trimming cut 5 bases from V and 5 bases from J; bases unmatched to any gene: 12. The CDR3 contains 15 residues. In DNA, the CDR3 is TGCAGTGCTCGGCGGGGGGGGGGCGGACCGGAGACCCAGTACTTC. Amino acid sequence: CSARRGGGGPETQYF.

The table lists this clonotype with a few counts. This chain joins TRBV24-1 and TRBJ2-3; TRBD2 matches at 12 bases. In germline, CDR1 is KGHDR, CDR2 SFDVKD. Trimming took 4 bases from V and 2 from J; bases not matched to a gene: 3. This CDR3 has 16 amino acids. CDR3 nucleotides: TGTGCCACCAGTGAGACTAGCGGGGGCATCACAGATACGCAGTATTTT. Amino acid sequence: CATSETSGGITDTQYF.

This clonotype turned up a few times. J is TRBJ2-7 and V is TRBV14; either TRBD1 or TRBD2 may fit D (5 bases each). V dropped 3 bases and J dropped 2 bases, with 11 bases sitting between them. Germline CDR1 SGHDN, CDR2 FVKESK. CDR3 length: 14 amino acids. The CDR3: CASSQTGTPYEQYF. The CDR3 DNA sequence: TGTGCCAGCAGCCAGACCGGGACCCCCTACGAGCAGTACTTC.

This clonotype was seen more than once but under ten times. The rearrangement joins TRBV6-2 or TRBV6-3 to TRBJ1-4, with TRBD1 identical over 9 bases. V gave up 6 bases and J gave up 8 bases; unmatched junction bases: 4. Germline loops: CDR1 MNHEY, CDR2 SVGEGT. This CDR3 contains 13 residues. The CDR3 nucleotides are TGTGCCAGCAGAGGACAGGGGTGGGAAAAACTGTTTTTT. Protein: CASRGQGWEKLFF.

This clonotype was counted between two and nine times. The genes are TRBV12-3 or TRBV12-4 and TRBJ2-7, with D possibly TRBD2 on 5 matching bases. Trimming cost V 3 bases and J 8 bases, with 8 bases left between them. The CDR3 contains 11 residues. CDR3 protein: CASSFGEKQYF. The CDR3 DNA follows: TGTGCCAGCAGTTTTGGGGAGAAGCAGTACTTC.

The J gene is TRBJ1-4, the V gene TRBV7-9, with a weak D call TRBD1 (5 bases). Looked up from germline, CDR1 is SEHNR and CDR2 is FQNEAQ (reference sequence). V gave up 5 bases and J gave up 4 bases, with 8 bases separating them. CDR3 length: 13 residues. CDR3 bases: TGTGCCAGCAGCCCAGGGATTAATGAAAAACTGTTTTTT. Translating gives CASSPGINEKLFF.

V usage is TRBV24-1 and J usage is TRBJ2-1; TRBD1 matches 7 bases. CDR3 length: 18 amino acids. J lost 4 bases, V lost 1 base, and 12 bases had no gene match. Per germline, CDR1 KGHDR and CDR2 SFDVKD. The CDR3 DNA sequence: TGTGCCACCAGTGATTTTACGCTCCGGGACAGAGGTTACAATGAGCAGTTCTTC. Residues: CATSDFTLRDRGYNEQFF.

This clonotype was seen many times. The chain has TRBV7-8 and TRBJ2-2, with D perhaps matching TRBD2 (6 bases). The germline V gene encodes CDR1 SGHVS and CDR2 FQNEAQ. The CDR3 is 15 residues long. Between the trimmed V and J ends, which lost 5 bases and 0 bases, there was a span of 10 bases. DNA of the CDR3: TGTGCCAGCAGCCCCGGGACTCCGAACACCGGGGAGCTGTTTTTT. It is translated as CASSPGTPNTGELFF.

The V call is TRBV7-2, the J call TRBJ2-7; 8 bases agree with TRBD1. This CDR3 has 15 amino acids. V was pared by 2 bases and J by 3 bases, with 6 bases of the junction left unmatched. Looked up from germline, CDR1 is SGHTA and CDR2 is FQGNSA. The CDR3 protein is CASSLMPGGFYEQYF. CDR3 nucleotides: TGTGCCAGCAGCTTAATGCCAGGGGGCTTCTACGAGCAGTACTTC.

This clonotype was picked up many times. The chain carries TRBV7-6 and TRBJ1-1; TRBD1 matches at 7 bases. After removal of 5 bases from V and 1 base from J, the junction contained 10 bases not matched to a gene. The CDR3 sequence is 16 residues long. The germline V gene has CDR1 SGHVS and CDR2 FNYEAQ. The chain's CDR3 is CASSPYQGGPNTEAFF. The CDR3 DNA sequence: TGTGCCAGCAGCCCATACCAGGGGGGACCGAACACTGAAGCTTTCTTT.

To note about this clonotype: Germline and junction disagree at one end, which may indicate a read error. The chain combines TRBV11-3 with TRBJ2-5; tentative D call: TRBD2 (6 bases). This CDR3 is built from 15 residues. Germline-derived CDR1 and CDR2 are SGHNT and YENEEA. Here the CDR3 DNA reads TGTGCCAGCAGTTTTACGGCGGGGTCACAGGAGACCCTGTACTTC. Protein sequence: CASSFTAGSQETLYF.

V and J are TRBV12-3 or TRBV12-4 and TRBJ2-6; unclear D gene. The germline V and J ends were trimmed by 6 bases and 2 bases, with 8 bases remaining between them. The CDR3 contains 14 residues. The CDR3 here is CASSQPAGANVLTF. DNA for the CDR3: TGTGCCAGCAGCCAGCCCGCTGGGGCCAACGTCCTGACTTTC.

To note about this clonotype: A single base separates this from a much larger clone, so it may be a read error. The CDR3 loop reads CASSRVEPGNTIYF. Written as DNA, the CDR3 is TGTGCCAGCAGCAGAGTAGAGCCTGGAAACACCATATATTTT. The rearrangement uses TRBV7-9 and TRBJ1-3; D is uncertain. This CDR3 contains 14 residues. V lost 5 bases and J lost 2, with 10 bases in between. Germline V CDR1 and CDR2: SEHNR, FQNEAQ (reference sequence).

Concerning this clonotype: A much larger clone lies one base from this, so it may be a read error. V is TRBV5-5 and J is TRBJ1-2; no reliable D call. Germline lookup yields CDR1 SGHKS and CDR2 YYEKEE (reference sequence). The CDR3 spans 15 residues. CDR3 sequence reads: CAGSLSMAGSESYTF. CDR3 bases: TGTGCCGGCAGCTTGTCAATGGCGGGGTCGGAGAGCTACACCTTC.

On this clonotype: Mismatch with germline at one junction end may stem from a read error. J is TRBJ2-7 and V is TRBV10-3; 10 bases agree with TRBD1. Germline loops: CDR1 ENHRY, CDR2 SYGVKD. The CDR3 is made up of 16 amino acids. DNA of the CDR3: TGTGCCAGCAGTTCCCCCTTGACAGGGGGCTATAACGAGCAGTACTTC. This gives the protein CASSSPLTGGYNEQYF.